What follows are 4 T cell receptor beta chains derived from one specimen sequenced in a study of radiotherapy plus CTLA-4 blockade in lung cancer. Profiling relied on immunoSEQ multiplex PCR, and the TCRdb table lists in-frame clones only, not all of them. The table has about 85,000 clones, approximately 86% seen once. This material consisted of peripheral blood, taken from a patient treated with radiotherapy plus ipilimumab. The receptors here all came from a human donor with non-small cell lung cancer who had a partial response to radiotherapy plus ipilimumab.

This clone was counted only a few times. J is TRBJ2-2 and V is TRBV5-1, with TRBD2 matching over 7 bases. CDR3 length: 16 residues. The germline CDR1 and CDR2 sequences are SGHRS and YFSETQ. Trimming took 6 bases from V and 0 from J; bases not matched to a gene: 8. This chain's CDR3 is CASILAEYANTGELFF. For the CDR3, the DNA is TGCGCCAGCATCCTAGCGGAGTACGCGAACACCGGGGAGCTGTTTTTT.

The table lists this clone with a few counts. The J gene is TRBJ1-6, the V gene TRBV28; the match to TRBD1 covers 7 bases. Germline V CDR1 and CDR2: MDHEN, SYDVKM. The CDR3 spans 12 residues. Trimming removed 4 bases from V and 9 bases from J; junction bases left unmatched: 0. This chain's CDR3 is CASSSGGSPLHF. In DNA, the CDR3 is TGTGCCAGCAGTTCAGGGGGTTCACCCCTCCACTTT.

The rearrangement joins TRBV7-9 to TRBJ2-2, with D perhaps matching TRBD2 (6 bases). CDR1 and CDR2 (germline): SEHNR, FQNEAQ (reference sequence). Trimming stripped 9 bases from V and 0 bases from J, with 11 bases between. This CDR3 has 14 amino acids. CDR3 in amino acids: CARGGSANTGELFF. The CDR3 region has the DNA TGTGCCAGGGGGGGTAGCGCGAACACCGGGGAGCTGTTTTTT.

The V gene is TRBV6-1, the J gene TRBJ1-5; the D gene is possibly TRBD1 (5 bases). V lost 8 bases to trimming and J lost 0 bases, with 14 bases between them. The CDR3 has 15 residues. Germline-derived CDR1 and CDR2 are MNHNS and SASEGT. CDR3: CASGIQAYSNQPQHF. The CDR3 region has the DNA TGTGCCAGCGGAATACAGGCGTATAGCAATCAGCCCCAGCATTTT.